The 29 T cell receptor beta chains listed next were all sequenced from one sample in a study of T cells in tumors after PD-1 blockade. The repertoire was sequenced with immunoSEQ multiplex PCR; TCRdb's copy has only in-frame clones and lacks some. This sample carries about 25,000 clones, over 80% of them seen once, and the ten largest clones take roughly an eighth. The sequenced sample was PBMCs, obtained after anti-PD-1 treatment. The receptors come from a human donor with basal cell carcinoma.

The V gene is TRBV9, the J gene TRBJ2-5; D may be TRBD2 (6 bases). V gave up 4 bases and J gave up 2 bases, with 18 bases separating them. The length of the CDR3 is 16 residues. The germline V gene has CDR1 SGDLS and CDR2 YYNGEE. CDR3 nucleotides: TGTGCCAGCAGCCAGACCGGGAGCACTAAACAAGAGACCCAGTACTTC. Translating gives CASSQTGSTKQETQYF.

This clone was recorded once. J is TRBJ2-3 and V is TRBV14; 13 nucleotides match TRBD2. The germline V gene has CDR1 SGHDN and CDR2 FVKESK. The CDR3 is made up of 17 amino acids. J gave up 2 bases and V 4 bases, and 6 bases lay outside the gene matches. CDR3 in amino acids: CASSRGTSGTFTDTQYF. The CDR3 DNA sequence: TGTGCCAGCAGCCGAGGGACTAGCGGGACATTCACAGATACGCAGTATTTT. Full variable domain (outside the CDR3, taken from reference TRBV14 and TRBJ2-3): EAGVTQFPSHSVIEKGQTVTLRCDPISGHDNLYWYRRVMGKEIKFLLHFVKESKQDESGMPNNRFLAERTGGTYSTLKVQPAELEDSGVYFCASSRGTSGTFTDTQYFGPGTRLTVL.

The chain combines TRBV5-1 with TRBJ2-3, with 10 nucleotides matching TRBD2. Germline V CDR1 and CDR2: SGHRS, YFSETQ. The CDR3 extends over 16 amino acids. J gave up 0 bases and V 4 bases, and 5 bases lay outside the gene matches. CDR3 protein: CASSRASGGSTDTQYF. The CDR3 coding sequence is TGCGCCAGCAGCCGGGCTAGCGGGGGTAGCACAGATACGCAGTATTTT.

V gene TRBV18 combines with J gene TRBJ1-1; D is undetermined. From germline, CDR1 is KGHSH and CDR2 LQKENI. V gave up 4 bases and J gave up 0 bases, with 6 bases separating them. The CDR3 sequence is 13 residues long. The chain's CDR3 is CASSLGLNTEAFF. Here the CDR3 DNA reads TGTGCCAGCTCACTCGGCCTGAACACTGAAGCTTTCTTT.

This clone was seen a single time. The genes are TRBV12-3 or TRBV12-4 and TRBJ2-3, with a tentative D call TRBD1 (8 bases). The CDR3 is made up of 13 amino acids. Between the trimmed V and J ends, which lost 4 bases and 15 bases, there was a span of 20 bases. As DNA, the CDR3 is TGTGCCAGCAGTTCACAGGGGGGGACAGGAGGATATTTT. Translation gives CASSSQGGTGGYF.

V usage is TRBV4-1 and J usage is TRBJ1-1; 9 positions match TRBD1. CDR1 is MGHRA and CDR2 is YSYEKL in the germline V gene. This CDR3 has 18 amino acids. Germline trimming cut 4 bases from V and 3 bases from J; bases unmatched to any gene: 15. Here the CDR3 reads CASSREDRGGGSDTEAFF. The CDR3 nucleotides are TGCGCCAGCAGCCGGGAGGACAGGGGCGGCGGTTCGGACACTGAAGCTTTCTTT.

This clone was picked up one time. The chain carries TRBV28 and TRBJ1-1; perhaps TRBD1 as D (6 bases). The V and J ends lost 5 bases and 6 bases respectively, with 16 bases between them. Germline-derived CDR1 and CDR2 are MDHEN and SYDVKM. The CDR3 has 14 residues. The CDR3 bases are TGTGCCAGCAGTGGTATGAACAGGGTACCTGAAGCTTTCTTT. It yields the protein CASSGMNRVPEAFF.

This clone was detected only a few times. The V and J genes are TRBV7-8 and TRBJ1-5; 10 bases agree with TRBD1. V was clipped by 5 bases and J by 1 base; unmatched bases: 5. The CDR3 totals 16 residues. Germline lookup yields CDR1 SGHVS and CDR2 FQNEAQ. CDR3 residues: CASSGRQGASNQPQHF. As DNA, the CDR3 is TGTGCCAGCAGCGGAAGACAGGGGGCAAGCAATCAGCCCCAGCATTTT.

In this sample, this clone turned up a few times. The chain joins TRBV2 to TRBJ1-1; D is unclear. This CDR3 is 13 amino acids long. CDR1 and CDR2 (germline): SNHLY, FYNNEI. Trimming removed 3 bases from V and 4 bases from J, with 9 bases in between. The CDR3 nucleotides are TGTGCCAGCAGTGAGGATCTTCTCACTGAAGCTTTCTTT. Residues: CASSEDLLTEAFF.

This chain joins TRBV7-9 and TRBJ2-7; tentatively, D is TRBD2 (6 bases). The CDR3 loop spans 12 amino acids. The germline V gene has CDR1 SEHNR and CDR2 FQNEAQ (reference sequence). V was clipped by 6 bases and J by 5 bases, with 11 bases between them. In DNA form, the CDR3 reads TGTGCCAGCAGTCGGGACTTTGACGAGCAGTACTTC. Its protein is CASSRDFDEQYF.

The J gene is TRBJ1-6, the V gene TRBV7-6; the D is unclear. V gave up 1 base and J gave up 8 bases, with 9 bases separating them. The CDR3 loop spans 14 amino acids. Germline CDR1 and CDR2: SGHVS and FNYEAQ. CDR3 bases: TGTGCCAGCAGCTTAGTAGTAGGAGATTCACCCCTCCACTTT. Protein: CASSLVVGDSPLHF.

The rearrangement links TRBV27 to TRBJ1-4, with 12 bases that match TRBD1. Germline loops: CDR1 MNHEY, CDR2 SMNVEV (reference sequence). The V segment lost 1 base and the J segment 7 bases; nucleotides outside the gene matches: 4. The CDR3 sequence is 16 residues long. For the CDR3, the DNA is TGTGCCAGCAGTTTATACGGGACAGGGGGCAGTGAAAAACTGTTTTTT. Translation: CASSLYGTGGSEKLFF. The full variable domain, completed using reference TRBV27 and TRBJ1-4, is EAQVTQNPRYLITVTGKKLTVTCSQNMNHEYMSWYRQDPGLGLRQIYYSMNVEVTDKGDVPEGYKVSRKEKRNFPLILESPSPNQTSLYFCASSLYGTGGSEKLFFGSGTQLSVL.

The rearrangement uses TRBV5-1 and TRBJ2-1; unclear D gene. There are 16 residues in the CDR3. Trimming took off 4 bases at V and 0 bases at J, with 14 bases between the two ends. Germline loops: CDR1 SGHRS, CDR2 YFSETQ. The CDR3 loop is CASSLQLVSSYNEQFF. CDR3 nucleotide sequence: TGCGCCAGCAGCCTACAGCTTGTCAGCTCCTACAATGAGCAGTTCTTC.

This chain links TRBV27 with TRBJ2-7; 9 positions agree with TRBD1. In germline, CDR1 is MNHEY, CDR2 SMNVEV (reference sequence). V was pared by 5 bases and J by 4 bases, with 15 bases of the junction left unmatched. The CDR3 spans 17 residues. CDR3 sequence: CASSPHAPTGGFYEQYF. In DNA, the CDR3 is TGTGCCAGCAGTCCCCACGCCCCGACAGGGGGATTTTACGAGCAGTACTTC.

The CDR3 here is CASSEQGRTDTQYF. CDR3 sequence (DNA): TGTGCCAGCAGTGAACAGGGGAGGACAGATACGCAGTATTTT. V and J are TRBV6-1 and TRBJ2-3; D possibly matches TRBD1 or TRBD2 (6 bases each). Germline V CDR1 and CDR2: MNHNS, SASEGT. V dropped 2 bases and J dropped 3 bases, with 9 bases sitting between them. This CDR3 is 14 amino acids long.

The chain couples TRBV7-3 to TRBJ2-3; D is unresolved. CDR3 length: 14 amino acids. Germline loops: CDR1 SGHTA, CDR2 FQGTGA. Trimming took 1 base from V and 8 from J, leaving 13 bases between them. CDR3 DNA sequence: TGTGCCAGCAGCTTAAATACGGTAGCTGCTACGCAGTATTTT. Translating it yields CASSLNTVAATQYF. Using reference TRBV7-3 and TRBJ2-3 for the parts outside the CDR3, the full variable domain is GAGVSQTPSNKVTEKGKYVELRCDPISGHTALYWYRQSLGQGPEFLIYFQGTGAADDSGLPNDRFFAVRPEGSVSTLKIQRTERGDSAVYLCASSLNTVAATQYFGPGTRLTVL.

This clone has just one count. V gene TRBV30 combines with J gene TRBJ1-2; 8 positions agree with TRBD1. This CDR3 spans 11 amino acids. Germline V gene data show CDR1 as GTSNPN and CDR2 as SVGIG (reference sequence). The V gene end was trimmed by 5 bases and the J gene end by 5 bases; junction bases not matched to a gene: 1. In DNA, the CDR3 is TGTGCCTGGGACAGGGGATATGGCTACACCTTC. Translating gives CAWDRGYGYTF. Combining the CDR3 with reference TRBV30 and TRBJ1-2 gives the whole variable domain SQTIHQWPATLVQPVGSPLSLECTVEGTSNPNLYWYRQAAGRGLQLLFYSVGIGQISSEVPQNLSASRPQDRQFILSSKKLLLSDSGFYLCAWDRGYGYTFGSGTRLTVV.

The V and J genes are TRBV19 and TRBJ2-1, with a weak D call TRBD1 (6 bases). CDR1 is LNHDA, CDR2 SQIVND, per germline (reference sequence). The CDR3 spans 17 residues. V was pared by 4 bases and J by 4 bases, with 20 bases between. The CDR3 region has the DNA TGTGCCAGTAGTAGCGGCGGAACAGGGCAGGGATACAATGAGCAGTTCTTC. This encodes CASSSGGTGQGYNEQFF.

The chain carries TRBV5-3 and TRBJ1-2; a possible D gene is TRBD1 (6 bases). TRBV5-3 is placed among ORFs of uncertain function. The CDR3 contains 14 residues. Trimming removed 4 bases at V and 0 bases at J, with 10 bases between. The CDR3 DNA sequence: TGTGCCAGAAGCCCACAGGGTTCTAACTATGGCTACACCTTC. Protein sequence: CARSPQGSNYGYTF.

The chain is built from TRBV5-1 and TRBJ2-5; TRBD2 agrees at 8 bases. With V trimmed by 0 bases and J by 5 bases, 9 bases remained unmatched. Germline V gives CDR1 SGHRS, CDR2 YFSETQ. This CDR3 is 16 amino acids long. The CDR3 here is CASSLASGGLGETQYF. The CDR3 DNA sequence: TGCGCCAGCAGCTTGGCCAGCGGGGGCCTAGGGGAGACCCAGTACTTC.

On this clone itself: In the same sample, other DNA sequences code for this CDR3. The rearrangement uses TRBV2 and TRBJ2-7; unclear D gene. Per the germline V gene, CDR1 is SNHLY and CDR2 is FYNNEI. V lost 7 bases to trimming and J lost 0 bases, with 13 bases between them. This CDR3 region has 14 residues. The CDR3 bases are TGTGCCAGCAACTCGGAAACCCACTCCTACGAGCAGTACTTC. This codes for CASNSETHSYEQYF.

J is TRBJ2-3 and V is TRBV5-8; D not resolved. This CDR3 is 15 amino acids long. Germline assignment: CDR1 SGHTS and CDR2 YDEGEE. V lost 0 bases and J lost 4, with 12 bases in between. CDR3 amino acids: CASSLGHISSDTQYF. The CDR3 DNA reads TGTGCCAGCAGCTTGGGACATATATCCTCAGATACGCAGTATTTT. Using reference TRBV5-8 and TRBJ2-3 for the parts outside the CDR3, the full variable domain is EAGVTQSPTHLIKTRGQQATLRCSPISGHTSVYWYQQALGLGLQFLLWYDEGEERNRGNFPPRFSGRQFPNYSSELNVNALELEDSALYLCASSLGHISSDTQYFGPGTRLTVL.

CDR3 region: CASSLAWWGKNIQYF. CDR3 DNA sequence: TGTGCCAGCAGCTTGGCTTGGTGGGGGAAAAACATTCAGTACTTC. The gene calls are TRBV5-6 and TRBJ2-4; D tentatively fits TRBD1 or TRBD2 (5 bases each). Germline V gene lookup returns CDR1 SGHDT and CDR2 YYEEEE. The germline V and J ends were trimmed by 0 bases and 4 bases, with 11 bases remaining between them. CDR3 size: 15 residues.

The chain is built from TRBV6-5 and TRBJ1-1; D not certain. Per the germline V gene, CDR1 is MNHEY and CDR2 is SVGAGI. CDR3 length: 15 amino acids. Deletions cut 0 bases from V and 0 bases from J, with 8 bases between. The DNA for the CDR3 is TGTGCCAGCAGTTACTCGGTTGGCCTGAACACTGAAGCTTTCTTT. This translates into CASSYSVGLNTEAFF.

J is TRBJ2-5 and V is TRBV3-1 (or the pseudogene TRBV3-2), with D perhaps matching TRBD2 (6 bases). Looked up from germline, CDR1 is LGHDT and CDR2 is YNNKEL (reference sequence). This CDR3 has 16 residues. Trimming left V 0 bases short and J 4 bases short, with 15 bases between. CDR3 residues: CASSQEFGGDGETQYF. The CDR3 DNA follows: TGTGCCAGCAGCCAAGAGTTCGGAGGGGATGGAGAGACCCAGTACTTC.

This clone was seen once. V usage is TRBV5-1 and J usage is TRBJ2-7, with 12 positions matching TRBD1. This CDR3 region has 15 residues. CDR1 and CDR2 from the germline V gene are SGHRS and YFSETQ. V dropped 2 bases and J dropped 3; count of bases not matched to a gene: 3. The chain's CDR3 is CASSFRDRGLYEQYF. In DNA, the CDR3 is TGCGCCAGCAGCTTCCGGGACAGGGGGCTCTACGAGCAGTACTTC.

V gene TRBV5-4 combines with J gene TRBJ1-1; D gene unclear. The V gene lost 0 bases and the J gene lost 8 bases, with 11 bases spanning the gap. This CDR3 comprises 13 residues. CDR1 is SGHNT and CDR2 is YYREEE in the germline V gene (reference sequence). The CDR3: CASSLGSREEAFF. As DNA, the CDR3 is TGTGCCAGCAGCTTGGGAAGCCGAGAAGAAGCTTTCTTT. Together with reference TRBV5-4 and TRBJ1-1, the CDR3 gives the full variable domain: ETGVTQSPTHLIKTRGQQVTLRCSSQSGHNTVSWYQQALGQGPQFIFQYYREEENGRGNFPPRFSGLQFPNYSSELNVNALELDDSALYLCASSLGSREEAFFGQGTRLTVV.

The chain recombines TRBV5-1 with TRBJ1-1, with D possibly being TRBD1 (5 bases). Germline V gene sequence: CDR1 SGHRS, CDR2 YFSETQ. V shed 1 base and J shed 1 base, with 11 bases lying between them. This CDR3 is 15 amino acids long. CDR3 DNA: TGCGCCAGCAGCTTGAGGGGACTCTGGAACACTGAAGCTTTCTTT. Translating it yields CASSLRGLWNTEAFF.

The V and J genes are TRBV7-2 and TRBJ1-1, with TRBD1 identical over 7 bases. The CDR3 has 16 amino acids. Germline trimming cut 5 bases from V and 4 bases from J; bases unmatched to any gene: 13. Germline-derived CDR1 and CDR2 are SGHTA and FQGNSA. The CDR3: CASSTRQGPKSTEAFF. The CDR3, as DNA: TGTGCCAGCAGCACCAGACAGGGCCCGAAAAGCACTGAAGCTTTCTTT. Full variable domain (missing parts from reference TRBV7-2 and TRBJ1-1): GAGVSQSPSNKVTEKGKDVELRCDPISGHTALYWYRQSLGQGLEFLIYFQGNSAPDKSGLPSDRFSAERTGGSVSTLTIQRTQQEDSAVYLCASSTRQGPKSTEAFFGQGTRLTVV.